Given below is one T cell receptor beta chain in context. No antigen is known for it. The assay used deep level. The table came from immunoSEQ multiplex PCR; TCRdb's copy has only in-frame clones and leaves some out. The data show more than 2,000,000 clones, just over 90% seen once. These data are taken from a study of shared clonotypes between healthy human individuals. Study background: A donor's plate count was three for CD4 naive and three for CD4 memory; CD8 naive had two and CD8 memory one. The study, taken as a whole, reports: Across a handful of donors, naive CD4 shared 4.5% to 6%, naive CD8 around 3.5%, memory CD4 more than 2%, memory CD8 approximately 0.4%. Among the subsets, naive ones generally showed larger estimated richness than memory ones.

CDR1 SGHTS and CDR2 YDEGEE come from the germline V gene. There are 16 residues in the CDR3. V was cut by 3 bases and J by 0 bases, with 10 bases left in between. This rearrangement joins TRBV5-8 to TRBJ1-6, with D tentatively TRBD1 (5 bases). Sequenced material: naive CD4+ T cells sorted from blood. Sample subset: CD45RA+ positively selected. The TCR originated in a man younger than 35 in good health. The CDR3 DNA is TGTGCCAGCAGCTCGACAGACTTCTCCTATAATTCACCCCTCCACTTT. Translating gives CASSSTDFSYNSPLHF.